This T cell receptor (beta chain) was found in a study of identical twins. Study-level points and caveats: Out-of-frame alpha sequences shared between twins exhibited an excess of low generation probability.

Each CDR3 protein is one row after TCRdb ran MiXCR on the 5' RACE reads. Here the sample spans approximately 670,000 distinct CDR3 sequences, around 6.1% being singletons. Germline lookup yields CDR1 KGHDR and CDR2 SFDVKD. V was cut by 3 bases and J by 11 bases, with 11 bases left in between. CDR3 length equals 12 residues. This clonotype was seen at least ten times. The antigen is not known. The chain recombines TRBV24-1 with TRBJ2-3; no definite D call. Sequencing was performed on naive T cells sorted from blood. The TCR comes from a man between 18 and 29 years old in good health. The chain's CDR3 is CATSDRPVEQYF. Here the CDR3 DNA reads TGTGCCACCAGTGATCGCCCGGTAGAGCAGTATTTT.